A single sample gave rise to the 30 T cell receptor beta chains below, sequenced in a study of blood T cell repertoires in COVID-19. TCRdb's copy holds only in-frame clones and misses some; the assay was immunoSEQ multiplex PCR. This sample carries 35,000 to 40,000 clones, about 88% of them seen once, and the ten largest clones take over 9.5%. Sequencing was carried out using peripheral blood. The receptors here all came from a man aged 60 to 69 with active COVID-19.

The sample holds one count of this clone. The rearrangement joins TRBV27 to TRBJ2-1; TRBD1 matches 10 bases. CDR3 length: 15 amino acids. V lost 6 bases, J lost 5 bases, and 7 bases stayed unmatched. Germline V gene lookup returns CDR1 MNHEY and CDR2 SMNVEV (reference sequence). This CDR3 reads CASSPDRGRDNEQFF. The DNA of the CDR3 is TGTGCCAGCAGCCCCGACAGGGGGCGCGACAATGAGCAGTTCTTC.

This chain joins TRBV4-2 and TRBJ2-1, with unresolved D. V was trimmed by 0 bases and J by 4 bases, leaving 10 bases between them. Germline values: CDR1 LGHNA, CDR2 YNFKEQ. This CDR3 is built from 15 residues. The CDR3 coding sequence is TGTGCCAGCAGCCAAGATTTTGTTAGTTACAATGAGCAGTTCTTC. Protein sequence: CASSQDFVSYNEQFF.

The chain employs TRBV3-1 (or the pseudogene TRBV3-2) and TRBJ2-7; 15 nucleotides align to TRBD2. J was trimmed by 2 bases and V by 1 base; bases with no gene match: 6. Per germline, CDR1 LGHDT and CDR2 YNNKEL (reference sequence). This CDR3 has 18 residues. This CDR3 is CASSQVRTSGRAPYEQYF. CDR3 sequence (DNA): TGTGCCAGCAGCCAAGTTCGGACTAGCGGGAGGGCCCCCTACGAGCAGTACTTC.

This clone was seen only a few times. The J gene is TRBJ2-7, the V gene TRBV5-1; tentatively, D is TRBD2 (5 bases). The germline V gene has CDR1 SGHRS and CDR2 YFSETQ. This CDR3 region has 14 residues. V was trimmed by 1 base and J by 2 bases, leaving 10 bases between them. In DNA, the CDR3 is TGCGCCAGCAGCTTGTCGGGATCCACCTACGAGCAGTACTTC. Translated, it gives CASSLSGSTYEQYF.

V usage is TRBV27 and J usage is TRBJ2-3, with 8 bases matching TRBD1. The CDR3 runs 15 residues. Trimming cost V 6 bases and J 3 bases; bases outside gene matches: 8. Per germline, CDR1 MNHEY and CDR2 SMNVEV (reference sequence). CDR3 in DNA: TGTGCCAGCAGCCCCCGGACAGGGAGGACAGATACGCAGTATTTT. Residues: CASSPRTGRTDTQYF.

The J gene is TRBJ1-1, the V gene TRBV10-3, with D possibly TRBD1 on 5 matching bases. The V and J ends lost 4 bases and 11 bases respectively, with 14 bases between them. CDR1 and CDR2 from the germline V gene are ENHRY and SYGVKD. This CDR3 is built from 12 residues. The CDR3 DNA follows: TGTGCCATCAGTGTGATGGGGGGGGAGGCTTTCTTT. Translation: CAISVMGGEAFF.

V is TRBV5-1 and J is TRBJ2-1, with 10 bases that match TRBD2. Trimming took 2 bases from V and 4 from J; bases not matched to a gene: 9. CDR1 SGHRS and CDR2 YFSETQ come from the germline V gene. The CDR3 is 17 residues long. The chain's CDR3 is CASSLPASGSAYNEQFF. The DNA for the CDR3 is TGCGCCAGCAGCTTACCGGCTAGCGGGAGTGCTTACAATGAGCAGTTCTTC. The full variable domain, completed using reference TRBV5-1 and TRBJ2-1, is KAGVTQTPRYLIKTRGQQVTLSCSPISGHRSVSWYQQTPGQGLQFLFEYFSETQRNKGNFPGRFSGRQFSNSRSEMNVSTLELGDSALYLCASSLPASGSAYNEQFFGPGTRLTVL.

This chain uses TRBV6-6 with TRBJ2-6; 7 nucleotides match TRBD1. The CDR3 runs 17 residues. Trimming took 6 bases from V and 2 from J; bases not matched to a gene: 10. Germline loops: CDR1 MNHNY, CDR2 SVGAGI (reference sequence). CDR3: CASRRQGIAAGANVLTF. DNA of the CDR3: TGTGCCAGCAGACGACAGGGTATCGCAGCTGGGGCCAACGTCCTGACTTTC.

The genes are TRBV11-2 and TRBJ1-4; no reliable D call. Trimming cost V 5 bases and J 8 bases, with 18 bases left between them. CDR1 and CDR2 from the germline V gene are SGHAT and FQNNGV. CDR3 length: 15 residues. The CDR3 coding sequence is TGTGCCAGCAGCCCGTCGGGGAGCTTCGGGGAAAAACTGTTTTTT. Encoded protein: CASSPSGSFGEKLFF. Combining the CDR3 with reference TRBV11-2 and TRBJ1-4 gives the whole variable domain EAGVAQSPRYKIIEKRQSVAFWCNPISGHATLYWYQQILGQGPKLLIQFQNNGVVDDSQLPKDRFSAERLKGVDSTLKIQPAKLEDSAVYLCASSPSGSFGEKLFFGSGTQLSVL.

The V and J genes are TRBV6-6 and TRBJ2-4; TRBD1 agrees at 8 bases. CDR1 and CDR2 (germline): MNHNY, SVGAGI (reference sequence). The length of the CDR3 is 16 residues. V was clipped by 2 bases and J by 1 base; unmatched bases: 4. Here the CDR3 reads CASSYGQGAAKNIQYF. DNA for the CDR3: TGTGCCAGCAGTTACGGGCAGGGGGCGGCCAAAAACATTCAGTACTTC.

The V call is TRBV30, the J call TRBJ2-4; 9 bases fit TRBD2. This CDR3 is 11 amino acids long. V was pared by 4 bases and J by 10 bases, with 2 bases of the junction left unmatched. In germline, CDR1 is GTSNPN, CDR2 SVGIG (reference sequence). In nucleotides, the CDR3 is TGTGCCTGGACGGCGGGGGGGATTCAGTACTTC. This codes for CAWTAGGIQYF.

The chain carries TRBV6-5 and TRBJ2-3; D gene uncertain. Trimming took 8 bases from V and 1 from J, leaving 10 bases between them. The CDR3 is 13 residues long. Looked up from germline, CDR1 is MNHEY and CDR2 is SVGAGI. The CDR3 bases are TGTGCCAGCGTGGAGTCGGGCACAGATACGCAGTATTTT. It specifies CASVESGTDTQYF.

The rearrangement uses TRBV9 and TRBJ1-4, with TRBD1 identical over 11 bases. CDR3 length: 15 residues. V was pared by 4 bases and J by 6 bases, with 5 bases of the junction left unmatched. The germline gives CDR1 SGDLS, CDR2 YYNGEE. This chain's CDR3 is CASSPGTGGDEKLFF. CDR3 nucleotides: TGTGCCAGCAGCCCAGGGACAGGGGGGGATGAAAAACTGTTTTTT.

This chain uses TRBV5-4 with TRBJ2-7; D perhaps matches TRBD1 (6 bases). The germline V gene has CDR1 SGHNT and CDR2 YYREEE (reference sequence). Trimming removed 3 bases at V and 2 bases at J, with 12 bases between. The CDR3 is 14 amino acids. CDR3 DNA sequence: TGTGCCAGCAGCTCCGGGACACGTACCTACGAGCAGTACTTC. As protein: CASSSGTRTYEQYF.

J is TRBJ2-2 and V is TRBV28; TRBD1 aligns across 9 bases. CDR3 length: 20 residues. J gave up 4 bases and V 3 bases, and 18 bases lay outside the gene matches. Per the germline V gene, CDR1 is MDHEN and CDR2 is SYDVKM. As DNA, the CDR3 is TGTGCCAGCAGTTTTATTCCCTCCCACTACAGGGGGCGTACCACCGGGGAGCTGTTTTTT. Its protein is CASSFIPSHYRGRTTGELFF.

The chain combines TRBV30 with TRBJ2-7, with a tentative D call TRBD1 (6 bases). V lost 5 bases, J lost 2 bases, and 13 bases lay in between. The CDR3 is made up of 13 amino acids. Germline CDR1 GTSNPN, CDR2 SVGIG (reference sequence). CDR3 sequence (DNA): TGTGCCTGGGTAGCACAGGGTACCTACGAGCAGTACTTC. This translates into CAWVAQGTYEQYF.

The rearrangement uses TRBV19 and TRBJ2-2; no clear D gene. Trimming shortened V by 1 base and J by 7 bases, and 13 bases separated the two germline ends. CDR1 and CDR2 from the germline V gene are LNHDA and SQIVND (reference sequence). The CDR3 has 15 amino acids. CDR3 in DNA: TGTGCCAGTAGTATAGTGAGCGCCCAGAGCGGGGAGCTGTTTTTT. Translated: CASSIVSAQSGELFF.

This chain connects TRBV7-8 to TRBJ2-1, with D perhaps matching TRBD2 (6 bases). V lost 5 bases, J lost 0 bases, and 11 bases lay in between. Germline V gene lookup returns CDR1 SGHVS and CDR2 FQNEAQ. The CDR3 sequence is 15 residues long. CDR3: CASSSGPSSYNEQFF. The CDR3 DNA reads TGTGCCAGCAGCAGCGGGCCGAGCTCCTACAATGAGCAGTTCTTC. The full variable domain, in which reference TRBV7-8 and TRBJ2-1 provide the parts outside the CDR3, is GAGVSQSPRYKVAKRGQDVALRCDPISGHVSLFWYQQALGQGPEFLTYFQNEAQLDKSGLPSDRFFAERPEGSVSTLKIQRTQQEDSAVYLCASSSGPSSYNEQFFGPGTRLTVL.

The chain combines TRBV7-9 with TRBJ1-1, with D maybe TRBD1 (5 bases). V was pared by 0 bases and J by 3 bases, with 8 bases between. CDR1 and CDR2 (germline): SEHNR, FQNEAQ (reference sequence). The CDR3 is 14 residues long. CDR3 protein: CASSLAGRDTEAFF. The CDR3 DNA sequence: TGTGCCAGCAGCTTAGCGGGCAGGGACACTGAAGCTTTCTTT.

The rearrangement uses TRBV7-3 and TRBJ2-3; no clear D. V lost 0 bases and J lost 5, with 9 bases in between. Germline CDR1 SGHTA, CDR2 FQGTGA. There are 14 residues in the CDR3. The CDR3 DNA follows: TGTGCCAGCAGCTTAACTCCTCCGGGAGATACGCAGTATTTT. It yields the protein CASSLTPPGDTQYF. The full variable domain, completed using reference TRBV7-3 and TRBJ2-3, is GAGVSQTPSNKVTEKGKYVELRCDPISGHTALYWYRQSLGQGPEFLIYFQGTGAADDSGLPNDRFFAVRPEGSVSTLKIQRTERGDSAVYLCASSLTPPGDTQYFGPGTRLTVL.

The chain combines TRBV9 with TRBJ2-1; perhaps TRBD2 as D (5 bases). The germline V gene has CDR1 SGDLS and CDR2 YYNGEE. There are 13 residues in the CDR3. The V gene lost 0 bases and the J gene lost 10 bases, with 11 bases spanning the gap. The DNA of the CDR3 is TGTGCCAGCAGCGTAGTGGTACCGGGGGAGCAGTTCTTC. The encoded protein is CASSVVVPGEQFF.

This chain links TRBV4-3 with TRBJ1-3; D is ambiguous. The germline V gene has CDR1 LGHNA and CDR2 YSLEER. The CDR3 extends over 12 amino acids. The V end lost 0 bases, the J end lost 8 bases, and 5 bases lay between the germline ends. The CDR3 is CASSQDLDTIYF. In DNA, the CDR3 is TGCGCCAGCAGCCAAGATCTTGACACCATATATTTT.

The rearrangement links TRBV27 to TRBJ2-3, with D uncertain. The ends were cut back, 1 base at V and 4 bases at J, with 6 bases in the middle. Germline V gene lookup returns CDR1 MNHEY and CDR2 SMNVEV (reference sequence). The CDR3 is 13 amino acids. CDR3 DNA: TGTGCCAGCAGTTTATACTCCCCAGATACGCAGTATTTT. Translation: CASSLYSPDTQYF.

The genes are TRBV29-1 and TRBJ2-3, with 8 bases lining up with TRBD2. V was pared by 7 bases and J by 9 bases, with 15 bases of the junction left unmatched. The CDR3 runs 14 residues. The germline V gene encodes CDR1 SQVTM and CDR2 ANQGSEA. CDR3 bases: TGCAGCGCGCCATGGGACGCCGGGGGGGCCACGCAGTATTTT. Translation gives CSAPWDAGGATQYF.

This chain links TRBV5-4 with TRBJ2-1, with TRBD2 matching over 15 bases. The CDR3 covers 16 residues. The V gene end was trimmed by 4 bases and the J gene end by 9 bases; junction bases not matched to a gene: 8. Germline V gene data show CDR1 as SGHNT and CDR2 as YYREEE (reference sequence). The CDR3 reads CASSAGTSGRTGEQFF. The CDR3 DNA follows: TGTGCCAGCAGCGCGGGGACTAGCGGGAGGACGGGTGAGCAGTTCTTC.

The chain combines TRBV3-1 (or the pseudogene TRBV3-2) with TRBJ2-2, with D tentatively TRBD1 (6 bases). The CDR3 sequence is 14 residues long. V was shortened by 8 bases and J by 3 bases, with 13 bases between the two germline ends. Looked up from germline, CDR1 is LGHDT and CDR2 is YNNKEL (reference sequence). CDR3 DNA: TGTGCCAGCCCCCGGGACAAACACACCGGGGAGCTGTTTTTT. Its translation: CASPRDKHTGELFF.

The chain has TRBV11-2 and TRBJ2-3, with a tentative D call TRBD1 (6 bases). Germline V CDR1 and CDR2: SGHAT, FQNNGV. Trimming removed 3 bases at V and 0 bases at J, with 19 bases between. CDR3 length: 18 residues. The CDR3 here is CASSFLALRTASTDTQYF. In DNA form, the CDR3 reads TGTGCCAGCAGCTTCCTAGCCCTCCGGACAGCTAGCACAGATACGCAGTATTTT. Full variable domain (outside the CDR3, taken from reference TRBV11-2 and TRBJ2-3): EAGVAQSPRYKIIEKRQSVAFWCNPISGHATLYWYQQILGQGPKLLIQFQNNGVVDDSQLPKDRFSAERLKGVDSTLKIQPAKLEDSAVYLCASSFLALRTASTDTQYFGPGTRLTVL.

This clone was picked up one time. This CDR3 is CASTGHRYEQYF. The CDR3, as DNA: TGTGCCAGTACAGGACACCGCTACGAGCAGTACTTC. The chain joins TRBV19 to TRBJ2-7; tentatively, D is TRBD1 (5 bases). Between the trimmed V and J ends, which lost 7 bases and 3 bases, there was a span of 10 bases. The CDR3 covers 12 residues. Germline CDR1 and CDR2: LNHDA and SQIVND (reference sequence).

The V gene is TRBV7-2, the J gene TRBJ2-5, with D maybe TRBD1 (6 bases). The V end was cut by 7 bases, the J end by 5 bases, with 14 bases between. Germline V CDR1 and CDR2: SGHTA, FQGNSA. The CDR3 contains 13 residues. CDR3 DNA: TGTGCCAGCACCTCGAACAGGGATGAGACCCAGTACTTC. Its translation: CASTSNRDETQYF.

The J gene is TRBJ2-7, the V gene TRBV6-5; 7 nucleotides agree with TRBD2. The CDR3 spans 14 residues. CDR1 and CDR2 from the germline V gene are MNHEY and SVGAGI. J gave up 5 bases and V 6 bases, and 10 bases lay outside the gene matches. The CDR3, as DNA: TGTGCCAGCAGCTATAGCGTCCGGGGGGACGAGCAGTACTTC. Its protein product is CASSYSVRGDEQYF.